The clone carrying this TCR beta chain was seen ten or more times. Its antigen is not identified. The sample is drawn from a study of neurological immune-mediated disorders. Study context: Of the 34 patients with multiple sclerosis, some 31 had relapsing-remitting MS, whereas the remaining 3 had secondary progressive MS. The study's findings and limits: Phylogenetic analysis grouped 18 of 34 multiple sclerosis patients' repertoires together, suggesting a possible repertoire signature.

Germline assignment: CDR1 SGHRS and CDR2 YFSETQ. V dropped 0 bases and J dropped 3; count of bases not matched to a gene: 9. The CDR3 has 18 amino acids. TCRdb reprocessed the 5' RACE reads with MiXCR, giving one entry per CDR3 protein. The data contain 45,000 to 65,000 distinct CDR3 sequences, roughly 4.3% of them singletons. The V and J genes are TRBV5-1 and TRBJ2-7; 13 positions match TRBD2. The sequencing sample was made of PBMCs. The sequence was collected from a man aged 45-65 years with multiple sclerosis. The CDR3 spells CASSLAGTSGVLNYEQYF. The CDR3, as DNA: TGCGCCAGCAGCTTGGCAGGGACTAGCGGGGTCCTTAACTACGAGCAGTACTTC.